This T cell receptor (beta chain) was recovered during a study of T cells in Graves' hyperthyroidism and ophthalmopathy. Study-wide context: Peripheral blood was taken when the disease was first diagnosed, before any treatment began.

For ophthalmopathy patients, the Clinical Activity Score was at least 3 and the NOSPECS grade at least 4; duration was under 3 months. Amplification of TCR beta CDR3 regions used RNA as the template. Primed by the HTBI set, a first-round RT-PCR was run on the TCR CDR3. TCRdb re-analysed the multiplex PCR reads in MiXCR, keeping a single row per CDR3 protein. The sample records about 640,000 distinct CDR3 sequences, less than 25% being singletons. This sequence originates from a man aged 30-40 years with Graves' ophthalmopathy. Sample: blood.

The CDR3: CASSPYRLAGSAEQFF. In DNA, the CDR3 is TGTGCCAGCTCACCGTATAGACTAGCGGGAAGTGCTGAGCAGTTCTTC. This rearrangement joins TRBV18 to TRBJ2-1; 11 nucleotides align to TRBD2. This CDR3 is 16 amino acids long. The V and J ends lost 3 bases and 9 bases, in that order; junction bases with no gene match: 10. The germline V gene has CDR1 KGHSH and CDR2 LQKENI.